Below, one T cell receptor (beta chain) is given with its context. The antigen remains undetermined. The record originates from a study of T cells in tuberculosis. Profiling relied on immunoSEQ multiplex PCR, and the TCRdb table lists in-frame clones only, not all of them. The sample shows roughly 28,000 clones, approximately 95% of them seen only once. Findings of the study overall: Active tuberculosis alpha repertoires lay closer to GMM-specific TCRs than controls'.

This TCR derives from a donor between 5 and 29 years old with latent tuberculosis or without tuberculosis infection. Sequenced: PBMCs.

The DNA of the CDR3 is TGCGCCAGCAGCCCCTCCCCGGGCGGGAGGGATGGCTACACCTTC. Translation: CASSPSPGGRDGYTF. The genes are TRBV4-3 and TRBJ1-2; no clear D. This CDR3 contains 15 residues. The V end was cut by 4 bases, the J end by 6 bases, with 18 bases between. Germline CDR1 reads LGHNA; CDR2 reads YSLEER.